Listed here are 3 T cell receptor beta chains from one sample, sequenced in a study of post-analysis software for immune sequencing data. Unique-molecular-identifier-tagged TCR beta cDNA libraries were used. TCRdb passed the PCR reads through MiXCR, listing each CDR3 protein once. The profile shows some 800,000 distinct CDR3 sequences, roughly 46% of them singletons. Study observations and caveats: TRBV5-6, TRBV5-1 and TRBV20-1 were among four or five TRBV segments more frequent in patients than controls.

No antigen has been identified for these receptors. Sequenced: blood. These receptors originate from a girl under 18 with multiple sclerosis.

The rearrangement links TRBV12-3 or TRBV12-4 to TRBJ1-5; possibly TRBD1 for D (5 bases). This CDR3 has 15 amino acids. The ends were cut back, 2 bases at V and 1 base at J, with 9 bases in the middle. The CDR3 protein is CASSLRQGSNQPQHF. The CDR3 bases are TGTGCCAGCAGTTTACGCCAGGGCAGCAATCAGCCCCAGCATTTT.

The rearrangement links TRBV6-5 to TRBJ2-4; tentative D call: TRBD2 (5 bases). Germline V lookup: CDR1 MNHEY, CDR2 SVGAGI. CDR3 length: 13 amino acids. V lost 6 bases and J 6 bases, leaving 12 bases between the germline ends. In DNA, the CDR3 is TGTGCCAGCAGGTTAATAAGCGGAAACATTCAGTACTTC. Its protein is CASRLISGNIQYF.

This clonotype was seen only a few times. V usage is TRBV6-1 and J usage is TRBJ2-7; 12 bases map to TRBD2. Germline values: CDR1 MNHNS, CDR2 SASEGT. CDR3 size: 16 residues. Trimming removed 5 bases from V and 6 bases from J; junction bases left unmatched: 11. Written as DNA, the CDR3 is TGTGCCAGCAGTATCAGACAGGGACTAGCGGGTCCCGAGCAGTACTTC. This gives the protein CASSIRQGLAGPEQYF.